The subject of this entry is one T cell receptor (beta chain). Its antigen is unidentified. The V end lost 0 bases, the J end lost 0 bases, and 10 bases lay between the germline ends. CDR3 length: 16 amino acids. The germline V gene encodes CDR1 MNHEY and CDR2 SMNVEV (reference sequence). This sample was included in a study of CD4 T cells in relation to SARS-CoV-2 and coronaviruses. Looking at the study overall: ViraFEST: roughly 9-day antigen culture of PBMCs, then TCR beta CDR3 sequencing.

Findings and limits, study-wide: In roughly 60% of donors, memory CD4+ clonotypes crossrecognized SARS-CoV-2 and at least one common cold coronavirus spike.

Naive and memory CD4+ T cells were cultured with CEF, then survey-sequenced. Measured with immunoSEQ multiplex PCR; TCRdb has only the in-frame clones, and not every one. The table lists about 41,000 clones, around 82% of them singletons. The rearrangement uses TRBV27 and TRBJ2-3; D is ambiguous. The sequence derives from an adult with COVID-19. The sample was naive CD4+ T cells from PBMCs, cultured in vitro. Subset noted: naive CD4+ T cells isolated by negative enrichment. CDR3 protein: CASSLSAFPSTDTQYF. CDR3 coding DNA: TGTGCCAGCAGTTTATCGGCTTTCCCGAGCACAGATACGCAGTATTTT.